Following are 8 T cell receptor beta chains from one sample sequenced in a study of blood T cell repertoires in COVID-19. The repertoire was sequenced with immunoSEQ multiplex PCR; TCRdb's copy has only in-frame clones and lacks some. This table holds about 41,000 clones, around 83% found once. Source material: peripheral blood. The receptor set was obtained from a woman of 80 years or more with active or convalescent COVID-19.

The V call is TRBV24-1, the J call TRBJ2-5; D possibly corresponds to TRBD1 (5 bases). Trimming pared 4 bases from V and 4 bases from J, leaving 18 bases between. The CDR3 covers 16 residues. CDR1 is KGHDR and CDR2 is SFDVKD in the germline V gene. The CDR3 protein is CATSEPSPGIVETQYF. In DNA, the CDR3 is TGTGCCACCAGTGAGCCCTCGCCAGGGATCGTAGAGACCCAGTACTTC.

This chain uses TRBV19 with TRBJ1-2; a weak D match, TRBD1 (5 bases). Trimming took off 3 bases at V and 8 bases at J, with 16 bases between the two ends. This CDR3 is built from 14 residues. Germline loops: CDR1 LNHDA, CDR2 SQIVND (reference sequence). CDR3 region: CASSIPTGSGGYTF. The CDR3 DNA reads TGTGCCAGTAGTATCCCAACAGGCTCAGGGGGCTACACCTTC.

This clone was counted a single time. J is TRBJ1-1 and V is TRBV28; unclear D gene. The V end lost 2 bases, the J end lost 0 bases, and 7 bases lay between the germline ends. The CDR3 consists of 14 residues. Germline V gene data show CDR1 as MDHEN and CDR2 as SYDVKM. CDR3 protein: CASSLGLVNTEAFF. In DNA form, the CDR3 reads TGTGCCAGCAGTTTAGGACTCGTGAACACTGAAGCTTTCTTT.

This rearrangement joins TRBV4-2 to TRBJ2-7; D is possibly TRBD1 (6 bases). V lost 0 bases, J lost 9 bases, and 18 bases lay in between. The CDR3 extends over 15 amino acids. Germline CDR1 is LGHNA and CDR2 is YNFKEQ. DNA of the CDR3: TGTGCCAGCAGCCAAGAGAGGCAGGGGATCGTAGTGCAGTACTTC. This codes for CASSQERQGIVVQYF.

The chain is built from TRBV7-8 and TRBJ2-7; no reliable D call. Looked up from germline, CDR1 is SGHVS and CDR2 is FQNEAQ. The CDR3 covers 12 residues. Trimming removed 6 bases from V and 7 bases from J, with 13 bases in between. CDR3 residues: CASSSNSLEQYF. The CDR3 DNA follows: TGTGCCAGCAGTTCGAACTCCCTGGAGCAGTACTTC.

The genes are TRBV19 and TRBJ1-1, with 8 bases fitting TRBD1. This CDR3 is built from 15 residues. After removal of 0 bases from V and 5 bases from J, the junction contained 5 bases not matched to a gene. Germline V gives CDR1 LNHDA, CDR2 SQIVND (reference sequence). DNA for the CDR3: TGTGCCAGTAGTATAGAGGGACAGGTAGGAACTGAAGCTTTCTTT. It translates to CASSIEGQVGTEAFF.

The chain combines TRBV14 with TRBJ1-3; a possible D gene is TRBD1 (6 bases). The length of the CDR3 is 14 residues. The ends were cut back, 5 bases at V and 2 bases at J, with 10 bases in the middle. Germline CDR1 is SGHDN and CDR2 is FVKESK. The CDR3 region has the DNA TGTGCCAGCAGCATAAGGACAGCTGGAAACACCATATATTTT. Translating it yields CASSIRTAGNTIYF.

This chain joins TRBV19 and TRBJ1-1; the match to TRBD1 covers 7 bases. V shed 1 base and J 1 base; nucleotides not matched to a gene: 3. Looked up from germline, CDR1 is LNHDA and CDR2 is SQIVND (reference sequence). The CDR3 sequence is 15 residues long. This CDR3 is CASSIGDRKNTEAFF. CDR3 sequence (DNA): TGTGCCAGTAGTATAGGGGACAGAAAGAACACTGAAGCTTTCTTT.